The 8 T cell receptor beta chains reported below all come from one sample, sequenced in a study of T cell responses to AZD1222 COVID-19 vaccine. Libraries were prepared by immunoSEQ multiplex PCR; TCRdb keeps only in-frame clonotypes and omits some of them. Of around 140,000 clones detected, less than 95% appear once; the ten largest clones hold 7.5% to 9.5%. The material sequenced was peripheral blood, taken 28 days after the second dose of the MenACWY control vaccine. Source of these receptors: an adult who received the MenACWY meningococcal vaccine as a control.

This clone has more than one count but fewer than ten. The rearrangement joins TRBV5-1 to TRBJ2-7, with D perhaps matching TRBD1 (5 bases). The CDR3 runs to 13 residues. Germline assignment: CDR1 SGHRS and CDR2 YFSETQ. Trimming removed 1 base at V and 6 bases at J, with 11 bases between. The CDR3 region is CASSLQGHSEQYF. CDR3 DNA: TGCGCCAGCAGCTTGCAGGGTCACAGCGAGCAGTACTTC.

The CDR3 sequence: CASSWGRTASTDTQYF. As DNA, the CDR3 is TGTGCCAGCAGCTGGGGACGGACAGCTAGCACAGATACGCAGTATTTT. This sequence joins TRBV5-5 and TRBJ2-3, with a tentative D call TRBD1 (6 bases). V lost 3 bases and J 0 bases, leaving 14 bases between the germline ends. Germline V gene sequence: CDR1 SGHKS, CDR2 YYEKEE (reference sequence). The CDR3 totals 16 residues.

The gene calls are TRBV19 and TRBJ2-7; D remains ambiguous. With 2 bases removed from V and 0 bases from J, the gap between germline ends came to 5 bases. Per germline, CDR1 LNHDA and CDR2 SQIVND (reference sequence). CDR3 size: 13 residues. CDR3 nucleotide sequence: TGTGCCAGTAGTATACAGGACTCCTACGAGCAGTACTTC. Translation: CASSIQDSYEQYF.

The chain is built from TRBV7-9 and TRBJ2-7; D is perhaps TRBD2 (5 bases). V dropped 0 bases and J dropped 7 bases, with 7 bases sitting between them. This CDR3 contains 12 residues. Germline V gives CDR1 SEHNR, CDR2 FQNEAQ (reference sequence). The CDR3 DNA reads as TGTGCCAGCAGCTTAGCCGGGAAAGAGCAGTACTTC. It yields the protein CASSLAGKEQYF.

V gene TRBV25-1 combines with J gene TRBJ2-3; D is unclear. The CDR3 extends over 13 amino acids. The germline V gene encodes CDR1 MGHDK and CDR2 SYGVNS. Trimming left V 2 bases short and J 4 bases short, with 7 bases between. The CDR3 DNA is TGTGCCAGCAGTGAACTTCCCGCAGATACGCAGTATTTT. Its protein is CASSELPADTQYF.

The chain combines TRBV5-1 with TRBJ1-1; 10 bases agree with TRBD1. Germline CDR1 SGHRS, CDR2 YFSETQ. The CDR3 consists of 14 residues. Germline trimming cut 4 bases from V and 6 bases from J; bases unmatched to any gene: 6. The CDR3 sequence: CASSRGTGVPEAFF. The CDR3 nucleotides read TGCGCCAGCAGCCGCGGGACAGGGGTCCCTGAAGCTTTCTTT. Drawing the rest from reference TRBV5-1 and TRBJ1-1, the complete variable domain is KAGVTQTPRYLIKTRGQQVTLSCSPISGHRSVSWYQQTPGQGLQFLFEYFSETQRNKGNFPGRFSGRQFSNSRSEMNVSTLELGDSALYLCASSRGTGVPEAFFGQGTRLTVV.

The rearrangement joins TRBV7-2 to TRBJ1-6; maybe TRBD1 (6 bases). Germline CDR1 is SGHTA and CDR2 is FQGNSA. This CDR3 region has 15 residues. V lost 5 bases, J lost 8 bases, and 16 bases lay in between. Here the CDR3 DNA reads TGTGCCAGCAGCCTACAGGGTTTTGATCATTCACCCCTCCACTTT. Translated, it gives CASSLQGFDHSPLHF.

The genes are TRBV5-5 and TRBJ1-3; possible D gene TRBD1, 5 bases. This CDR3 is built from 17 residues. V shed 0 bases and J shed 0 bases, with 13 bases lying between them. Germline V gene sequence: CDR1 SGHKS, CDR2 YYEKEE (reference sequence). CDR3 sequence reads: CASSLEGGGSSGNTIYF. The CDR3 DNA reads TGTGCCAGCAGCTTGGAGGGCGGGGGGAGCTCTGGAAACACCATATATTTT.